This T cell receptor beta chain emerged from a study of monozygotic twins with inflammatory bowel disease. Regarding the study as a whole: Using the inverse Simpson index, IBD patients had lower TCRbeta diversity than healthy co-twins.

CDR3 length equals 15 residues. Germline CDR1 reads SGHRS; CDR2 reads YFSETQ. TCRdb re-called the 5' RACE reads, yielding one record per CDR3 amino acid sequence without DNA. The table for this sample gives some 400,000 distinct CDR3 sequences. Remarks on this clonotype: What it recognizes is unknown.

The clonotype comes from a human donor with ulcerative colitis or Crohn's disease, or a healthy co-twin of an affected twin (not recorded which). The chain has TRBV5-1 and TRBJ2-7; TCRdb indicates TRBD2, and absent DNA this call remains unverified. Sequencing was performed on blood. The CDR3 here is CASSSRTSDKGEQYF.